These 17 T cell receptor beta chains were sequenced from one sample in a study of CD8+ T cells in alopecia areata. RNA was isolated and reverse transcribed to cDNA, the sequencing template. Sequenced by immunoSEQ multiplex PCR; TCRdb stores in-frame clones only, minus some. The table includes 200,000 to 250,000 clones, more than 55% detected once. The sequencing sample was made of CD8+ T cells sorted from blood. The receptor source for this set is a human donor in good health.

The CDR3: CASSNPDGREKLFF. The CDR3 DNA follows: TGTGCCAGCAGCAATCCGGACGGGCGGGAAAAACTGTTTTTT. This chain uses TRBV7-2 with TRBJ1-4; unclear D gene. The CDR3 length is 14 residues. Germline V gene sequence: CDR1 SGHTA, CDR2 FQGNSA. V dropped 5 bases and J dropped 8 bases, with 15 bases sitting between them.

The chain couples TRBV7-6 to TRBJ1-5; weak D call: TRBD1 (5 bases). Per germline, CDR1 SGHVS and CDR2 FNYEAQ. This CDR3 spans 16 amino acids. With 5 bases removed from V and 2 bases from J, the gap between germline ends came to 16 bases. The CDR3 region has the DNA TGTGCCAGCAGCCCCCTCGGGGGGGAGGGCAATCAGCCCCAGCATTTT. Its translation is CASSPLGGEGNQPQHF.

This clone came up a few times. The V gene is TRBV7-9, the J gene TRBJ2-5; tentatively, D is TRBD2 (6 bases). The V and J ends lost 6 bases and 0 bases respectively, with 11 bases between them. The germline V gene encodes CDR1 SEHNR and CDR2 FQNEAQ (reference sequence). The CDR3 spans 14 residues. Here the CDR3 reads CASRRDSNQETQYF. As DNA, the CDR3 is TGTGCCAGCAGGCGGGACTCCAACCAAGAGACCCAGTACTTC.

The chain is built from TRBV7-9 and TRBJ2-3, with D perhaps matching TRBD1 or TRBD2 (5 bases each). This CDR3 contains 15 residues. Germline V lookup: CDR1 SEHNR, CDR2 FQNEAQ (reference sequence). V was trimmed by 5 bases and J by 8 bases, leaving 20 bases between them. In DNA form, the CDR3 reads TGTGCCAGCAGCGCGTGGGACGGCGCCGATGGTACGCAGTATTTT. Its protein product is CASSAWDGADGTQYF. The variable domain in full, with the rest retrieved from reference TRBV7-9 and TRBJ2-3, is DTGVSQNPRHKITKRGQNVTFRCDPISEHNRLYWYRQTLGQGPEFLTYFQNEAQLEKSRLLSDRFSAERPKGSFSTLEIQRTEQGDSAMYLCASSAWDGADGTQYFGPGTRLTVL.

In its sample, this clone was seen once. V and J are TRBV5-6 and TRBJ1-2; D possibly corresponds to TRBD1 (5 bases). V dropped 4 bases and J dropped 3 bases, with 19 bases sitting between them. CDR1 SGHDT and CDR2 YYEEEE come from the germline V gene. The CDR3 extends over 16 amino acids. In DNA form, the CDR3 reads TGTGCCAGCAGCCGGATCCTATCGGGACCGTACTATGGCTACACCTTC. It specifies CASSRILSGPYYGYTF.

The chain links TRBV4-1 to TRBJ2-5; D gene ambiguous. The germline CDR1 and CDR2 sequences are MGHRA and YSYEKL. The CDR3 has 14 amino acids. The ends were cut back, 6 bases at V and 4 bases at J, with 15 bases in the middle. The CDR3 sequence: CASRAAHHLETQYF. For the CDR3, the DNA is TGCGCCAGCAGGGCCGCCCACCACCTAGAGACCCAGTACTTC.

The chain uses TRBV9 and TRBJ1-2; D unresolved. The CDR3 has 15 residues. Trimming shortened V by 0 bases and J by 0 bases, and 9 bases separated the two germline ends. From germline, CDR1 is SGDLS and CDR2 YYNGEE. CDR3 in amino acids: CASSVGRDPNYGYTF. CDR3 coding DNA: TGTGCCAGCAGCGTAGGAAGGGATCCTAACTATGGCTACACCTTC.

This clone was seen repeatedly, ten times or more. CDR3 loop: CASSIRGVGDIGELFF. CDR3 nucleotides: TGTGCCAGCAGCATCCGCGGGGTCGGGGACATCGGGGAGCTGTTTTTT. This chain joins TRBV7-8 and TRBJ2-2; tentatively, D is TRBD1 or TRBD2 (6 bases each). V shed 5 bases and J shed 7 bases, with 20 bases lying between them. CDR3 length: 16 amino acids. Germline lookup yields CDR1 SGHVS and CDR2 FQNEAQ.

Only a few counts were recorded for this clone. The chain has TRBV29-1 and TRBJ2-3; possible D gene TRBD2, 5 bases. Germline V CDR1 and CDR2: SQVTM, ANQGSEA. The CDR3 totals 17 residues. Trimming took 2 bases from V and 0 from J, leaving 18 bases between them. For the CDR3, the DNA is TGCAGCGTTGAATCCCTTCAGCTAGCATCTAGCACAGATACGCAGTATTTT. The encoded protein is CSVESLQLASSTDTQYF.

This clone showed up just a few times. The chain has TRBV10-2 and TRBJ2-1; 7 bases are shared with TRBD2. From germline, CDR1 is WSHSY and CDR2 SAAADI. This CDR3 has 14 residues. V gave up 6 bases and J gave up 1 base; unmatched junction bases: 3. In DNA form, the CDR3 reads TGCGCCAGCAGGGCGGGGGAGTCCTACAATGAGCAGTTCTTC. Translating gives CASRAGESYNEQFF.

This sequence joins TRBV10-3 and TRBJ1-2, with D tentatively TRBD1 (5 bases). The CDR3 consists of 17 residues. Germline CDR1 and CDR2: ENHRY and SYGVKD. Trimming took 3 bases from V and 0 from J, leaving 17 bases between them. The CDR3, as DNA: TGTGCCATCAGTGATGATTCGGGGGTTTCGTCTAACTATGGCTACACCTTC. Residues: CAISDDSGVSSNYGYTF.

This sequence joins TRBV30 and TRBJ1-3; D not certain. V was clipped by 7 bases and J by 0 bases, with 13 bases between them. The CDR3 loop spans 14 amino acids. Germline-derived CDR1 and CDR2 are GTSNPN and SVGIG (reference sequence). The CDR3 DNA sequence: TGTGCCTCCACCCCGGGCGACTCTGGAAACACCATATATTTT. Protein: CASTPGDSGNTIYF.

The V call is TRBV7-9, the J call TRBJ2-7, with unresolved D. V dropped 1 base and J dropped 7 bases, with 14 bases sitting between them. Germline-derived CDR1 and CDR2 are SEHNR and FQNEAQ (reference sequence). The CDR3 consists of 14 residues. Here the CDR3 DNA reads TGTGCCAGCAGCTTAGAGGCCCTACGTGTGGAGCAGTACTTC. Its protein product is CASSLEALRVEQYF. The variable domain in full, completed from reference TRBV7-9 and TRBJ2-7, reads DTGVSQNPRHKITKRGQNVTFRCDPISEHNRLYWYRQTLGQGPEFLTYFQNEAQLEKSRLLSDRFSAERPKGSFSTLEIQRTEQGDSAMYLCASSLEALRVEQYFGPGTRLTVT.

This clone was picked up a small number of times. The gene calls are TRBV19 and TRBJ1-5; possibly TRBD1 for D (5 bases). The CDR3 totals 15 residues. V gave up 7 bases and J gave up 6 bases, with 19 bases separating them. Germline CDR1 LNHDA, CDR2 SQIVND (reference sequence). The CDR3 spells CASTPGPSGGQPQHF. For the CDR3, the DNA is TGTGCCAGTACTCCGGGGCCATCGGGGGGTCAGCCCCAGCATTTT.

V is TRBV30 and J is TRBJ1-2; unclear D gene. CDR1 GTSNPN and CDR2 SVGIG come from the germline V gene (reference sequence). The CDR3 sequence is 12 residues long. Trimming stripped 3 bases from V and 2 bases from J, with 7 bases between. The CDR3: CAWRTENYGYTF. The CDR3 DNA sequence: TGTGCCTGGAGGACGGAGAACTATGGCTACACCTTC.

This sequence joins TRBV5-4 and TRBJ1-2, with D hard to call. CDR1 SGHNT and CDR2 YYREEE come from the germline V gene (reference sequence). The CDR3 has 11 residues. Trimming took 10 bases from V and 3 from J, leaving 10 bases between them. This CDR3 reads CAFPQDYGYTF. In DNA, the CDR3 is TGTGCCTTCCCCCAGGACTATGGCTACACCTTC.

The sample holds a few counts of this clone. The chain carries TRBV18 and TRBJ2-2; possibly TRBD1 for D (7 bases). Deletions cut 3 bases from V and 6 bases from J, with 23 bases between. The CDR3 spans 18 residues. Germline assignment: CDR1 KGHSH and CDR2 LQKENI. The CDR3 sequence: CASSPYDRVRGLAGELFF. The CDR3, as DNA: TGTGCCAGCTCACCGTACGACAGGGTGCGGGGATTAGCCGGGGAGCTGTTTTTT.